The sequence of this TCR beta chain was determined in a study of OX40 agonist ivuxolimab in advanced cancers. Study-wide findings and caveats: Partly responding patients at 0.1-3.0 mg/kg showed some of the smallest clonal expansion.

About this clone itself: The target antigen is unknown.

This table comes from immunoSEQ multiplex PCR, and its TCRdb copy is limited to in-frame clones, with some not included. In the table there are about 48,000 clones, around nine tenths of which are singletons. The sequences come from CD4+ or CD8+ T cells sorted from blood, collected in a trial of the OX40 agonist ivuxolimab. The receptor comes from an adult with an advanced solid tumor such as melanoma, head and neck, liver or kidney cancer.

CDR3 in DNA: TGTGCCAGCAGCTCGAGCTCCCCCCACGAGCAGTACTTC. It specifies CASSSSSPHEQYF. The chain couples TRBV7-9 to TRBJ2-7; the D is unclear. Germline lookup yields CDR1 SEHNR and CDR2 FQNEAQ (reference sequence). V was pared by 4 bases and J by 5 bases, with 12 bases between. The CDR3 contains 13 residues.